This TCR beta chain is drawn from a study of control samples from healthy donors and cancer patients. V lost 3 bases and J lost 7; bases outside the gene matches: 17. Germline V CDR1 and CDR2: MGHRA, YSYEKL. The CDR3 runs to 18 residues. The repertoire was sequenced with immunoSEQ multiplex PCR; TCRdb's copy has only in-frame clones and lacks some. The sample lists 100,000 to 130,000 clones, around four fifths occurring once. Sequenced material: blood. This clonotype was obtained from a man between 18 and 29 years old in good health. The gene calls are TRBV4-1 and TRBJ1-4; the match to TRBD1 covers 7 bases. The CDR3 is CASSQRAKGGVGGEKLFF. The DNA of the CDR3 is TGCGCCAGCAGCCAGCGTGCGAAAGGGGGCGTTGGGGGTGAAAAACTGTTTTTT.